These 18 T cell receptor beta chains share one sample of origin, sequenced in a study of blood T cell repertoires in COVID-19. Profiling relied on immunoSEQ multiplex PCR, and the TCRdb table lists in-frame clones only, not all of them. The data hold about 480,000 clones, with roughly 89% observed a single time. Sequencing used peripheral blood. Receptor source: a man younger than 35 with COVID-19, enrolled during active disease.

This clone showed up just once. The chain carries TRBV30 and TRBJ1-1, with 9 bases identical to TRBD1. The CDR3 runs 14 residues. Looked up from germline, CDR1 is GTSNPN and CDR2 is SVGIG (reference sequence). V gave up 2 bases and J gave up 6 bases; unmatched junction bases: 7. The CDR3 sequence: CAWSPRTGEAEAFF. CDR3 nucleotide sequence: TGTGCCTGGAGTCCACGGACAGGGGAGGCTGAAGCTTTCTTT.

V is TRBV5-1 and J is TRBJ1-1; unclear D gene. Between the trimmed V and J ends, which lost 0 bases and 8 bases, there was a span of 20 bases. This CDR3 contains 16 residues. CDR1 and CDR2 (germline): SGHRS, YFSETQ. CDR3: CASSLVPHVAGSEAFF. The CDR3 nucleotides are TGCGCCAGCAGCTTGGTGCCACATGTGGCAGGCTCGGAAGCTTTCTTT. The full variable domain, completed using reference TRBV5-1 and TRBJ1-1, is KAGVTQTPRYLIKTRGQQVTLSCSPISGHRSVSWYQQTPGQGLQFLFEYFSETQRNKGNFPGRFSGRQFSNSRSEMNVSTLELGDSALYLCASSLVPHVAGSEAFFGQGTRLTVV.

J is TRBJ1-3 and V is TRBV18; D gene ambiguous. The V and J ends lost 0 bases and 7 bases respectively, with 13 bases between them. The CDR3 sequence is 15 residues long. Germline CDR1 reads KGHSH; CDR2 reads LQKENI. The CDR3 nucleotides read TGTGCCAGCTCACCACCCTTGTCTGCCCAGAACACCATATATTTT. Amino acid sequence: CASSPPLSAQNTIYF.

The chain has TRBV5-1 and TRBJ2-1; 8 bases are shared with TRBD2. Per germline, CDR1 SGHRS and CDR2 YFSETQ. This CDR3 region has 16 residues. Trimming at V came to 2 bases and at J to 7 bases, leaving 11 bases not matched to a gene. CDR3 residues: CASSLAAGDYSNEQFF. CDR3 DNA sequence: TGCGCCAGCAGCTTAGCAGCGGGAGACTATTCAAATGAGCAGTTCTTC.

The V gene is TRBV9, the J gene TRBJ2-3; 10 bases align to TRBD2. CDR3 length: 18 residues. Germline CDR1 reads SGDLS; CDR2 reads YYNGEE. The V gene end was trimmed by 3 bases and the J gene end by 1 base; junction bases not matched to a gene: 11. CDR3 DNA sequence: TGTGCCAGCAGCGCCAATCTAATAGCGGGAGGACGCACAGATACGCAGTATTTT. This encodes CASSANLIAGGRTDTQYF. Full variable domain (rest looked up from reference TRBV9 and TRBJ2-3): DSGVTQTPKHLITATGQRVTLRCSPRSGDLSVYWYQQSLDQGLQFLIQYYNGEERAKGNILERFSAQQFPDLHSELNLSSLELGDSALYFCASSANLIAGGRTDTQYFGPGTRLTVL.

The chain recombines TRBV9 with TRBJ2-1; D is unresolved. This CDR3 comprises 17 residues. Trimming left V 0 bases short and J 0 bases short, with 13 bases between. Germline V CDR1 and CDR2: SGDLS, YYNGEE. The CDR3 region is CASSVEVAVSSYNEQFF. CDR3 sequence (DNA): TGTGCCAGCAGCGTAGAGGTAGCAGTGAGCTCCTACAATGAGCAGTTCTTC.

In nucleotides, the CDR3 is TGTGCCAGTAGTAAAAAGGGACTAGCGGGAGCGTCAGATACGCAGTATTTT. This codes for CASSKKGLAGASDTQYF. The rearrangement links TRBV19 to TRBJ2-3; TRBD2 matches 14 bases. The germline V gene has CDR1 LNHDA and CDR2 SQIVND (reference sequence). This CDR3 is 17 amino acids long. V was pared by 4 bases and J by 4 bases, with 7 bases of the junction left unmatched. Using reference TRBV19 and TRBJ2-3 for the parts outside the CDR3, the full variable domain is DGGITQSPKYLFRKEGQNVTLSCEQNLNHDAMYWYRQDPGQGLRLIYYSQIVNDFQKGDIAEGYSVSREKKESFPLTVTSAQKNPTAFYLCASSKKGLAGASDTQYFGPGTRLTVL.

The V gene is TRBV6-5, the J gene TRBJ2-2, with 13 bases identical to TRBD2. Germline V gives CDR1 MNHEY, CDR2 SVGAGI. Trimming cost V 4 bases and J 7 bases; bases outside gene matches: 6. The CDR3 has 16 residues. CDR3 protein: CASSSTSGGAGGELFF. The CDR3 DNA follows: TGTGCCAGCAGTTCCACTAGCGGGGGGGCCGGCGGGGAGCTGTTTTTT.

The chain combines TRBV12-3 or TRBV12-4 with TRBJ2-7; TRBD1 aligns across 7 bases. V lost 5 bases, J lost 7 bases, and 2 bases stayed unmatched. The CDR3 consists of 11 residues. Here the CDR3 reads CASSTTGEQYF. The CDR3 DNA sequence: TGTGCCAGCAGTACGACAGGGGAGCAGTACTTC.

The chain is built from TRBV19 and TRBJ2-7; TRBD2 aligns across 10 bases. The junction had 3 bases not matched to a gene; V was cut back by 6 bases and J by 1 base. Germline values: CDR1 LNHDA, CDR2 SQIVND (reference sequence). The CDR3 consists of 14 residues. CDR3 sequence (DNA): TGTGCCAGTAGCCTAGCGGGAGTATCCTACGAGCAGTACTTC. Translated, it gives CASSLAGVSYEQYF.

This chain joins TRBV2 and TRBJ2-3; unclear D gene. The V and J ends lost 7 bases and 2 bases respectively, with 7 bases between them. The germline CDR1 and CDR2 sequences are SNHLY and FYNNEI. The CDR3 runs to 12 residues. The chain's CDR3 is CASTQATDTQYF. In nucleotides, the CDR3 is TGTGCCAGCACCCAGGCCACAGATACGCAGTATTTT. The whole variable domain, remainder taken from reference TRBV2 and TRBJ2-3, is EPEVTQTPSHQVTQMGQEVILRCVPISNHLYFYWYRQILGQKVEFLVSFYNNEISEKSEIFDDQFSVERPDGSNFTLKIRSTKLEDSAMYFCASTQATDTQYFGPGTRLTVL.

The gene calls are TRBV27 and TRBJ1-2, with no clear D. Deletions cut 8 bases from V and 5 bases from J, with 21 bases between. The CDR3 runs to 15 residues. From germline, CDR1 is MNHEY and CDR2 SMNVEV (reference sequence). CDR3 DNA sequence: TGTGCCAGCCAAGGAGTCCGGGAGGGCGTATATGGCTACACCTTC. It encodes CASQGVREGVYGYTF.

The J gene is TRBJ1-1, the V gene TRBV2; TRBD1 is a possible D gene (6 bases). The CDR3 spans 14 residues. Per germline, CDR1 SNHLY and CDR2 FYNNEI. The V end was cut by 9 bases, the J end by 5 bases, with 19 bases between. The CDR3 nucleotides read TGTGCCAGGACCCCGGGGGGCCGTGGGACTGAAGCTTTCTTT. Translated, it gives CARTPGGRGTEAFF.

The CDR3 DNA sequence: TGTGCCAGCAGTGGTTGGAGCCTCTCGCTTAACGAGCAGTACTTC. Translation: CASSGWSLSLNEQYF. This chain uses TRBV2 with TRBJ2-7, with D unresolved. The germline V gene has CDR1 SNHLY and CDR2 FYNNEI. Trimming took off 4 bases at V and 5 bases at J, with 18 bases between the two ends. This CDR3 is built from 15 residues. The full variable domain, rest sourced from reference TRBV2 and TRBJ2-7, is EPEVTQTPSHQVTQMGQEVILRCVPISNHLYFYWYRQILGQKVEFLVSFYNNEISEKSEIFDDQFSVERPDGSNFTLKIRSTKLEDSAMYFCASSGWSLSLNEQYFGPGTRLTVT.

This chain connects TRBV5-6 to TRBJ1-1; 7 positions match TRBD1. The trim removed 4 bases at V and 0 bases at J, leaving 9 bases unmatched. The CDR3 runs 16 residues. Germline CDR1 is SGHDT and CDR2 is YYEEEE. CDR3 region: CASSNRGAGVNTEAFF. The DNA of the CDR3 is TGTGCCAGCAGCAACAGGGGAGCCGGCGTGAACACTGAAGCTTTCTTT.

V gene TRBV19 combines with J gene TRBJ2-3, with TRBD2 as a possible D gene (6 bases). The germline V gene has CDR1 LNHDA and CDR2 SQIVND (reference sequence). CDR3 size: 15 residues. With 8 bases removed from V and 3 bases from J, the gap between germline ends came to 18 bases. The CDR3 loop reads CASRHPGLTTDTQYF. The CDR3, as DNA: TGTGCCAGTCGCCACCCGGGACTTACTACAGATACGCAGTATTTT.

The V gene is TRBV19, the J gene TRBJ1-1; D gene uncertain. There are 14 residues in the CDR3. Between the trimmed V and J ends, which lost 3 bases and 4 bases, there was a span of 12 bases. From germline, CDR1 is LNHDA and CDR2 SQIVND (reference sequence). CDR3 nucleotides: TGTGCCAGTAGTATGAGTTATCTTGGCACTGAAGCTTTCTTT. Translated, it gives CASSMSYLGTEAFF.

V gene TRBV9 combines with J gene TRBJ2-1; TRBD2 aligns across 7 bases. Germline V gene sequence: CDR1 SGDLS, CDR2 YYNGEE. The ends lost 3 bases at V and 4 bases at J; junction bases unmatched: 7. The CDR3 runs to 15 residues. CDR3: CASSAVAGAYNEQFF. CDR3 DNA: TGTGCCAGCAGCGCAGTGGCGGGAGCTTACAATGAGCAGTTCTTC.